This T cell receptor beta chain was sequenced for a study of a mutant IDH1 vaccine in newly diagnosed glioma. Whole-study context: First vaccine doses came 4-6 weeks after radiotherapy alone, or with temozolomide cycles. Patients were pretreated with radiotherapy, temozolomide, or both, mostly both.

Repertoires were generated with immunoSEQ multiplex PCR, while TCRdb's copy carries only in-frame clones and drops some. This table has some 60,000 clones, around 89% appearing once. The V end was cut by 3 bases, the J end by 4 bases, with 7 bases between. Germline assignment: CDR1 DFQATT and CDR2 SNEGSKA (reference sequence). This CDR3 region has 11 residues. Of note for this clone: Its antigen is unknown.

Described time point: week 5, during vaccination. Doses consisted of 300 ug of mutant IDH1 20-mer peptide each, paired with topical imiquimod. The J gene is TRBJ2-7, the V gene TRBV20-1; D gene ambiguous. The receptor comes from a woman in her thirties or forties with glioma. The sequences come from PBMCs, collected from a glioma patient whose treatment included an IDH1 peptide vaccine. CDR3 region: CSASPDYEQYF. The DNA for the CDR3 is TGCAGTGCTAGTCCAGATTACGAGCAGTACTTC.